This TCR beta chain appears in the sequencing data of a study of shared clonotypes between healthy human individuals. Germline assignment: CDR1 SGHRS and CDR2 YFSETQ. The V and J ends lost 4 bases and 4 bases respectively, with 29 bases between them. The CDR3 extends over 19 amino acids. Authors' data handling: Filtering was not the same, since immunoSEQ gave junction-only sequences without quality scores. Libraries were prepared by immunoSEQ multiplex PCR; TCRdb keeps only in-frame clonotypes and omits some of them. V, J and clone size were drawn from that table, and D and trimming were deduced from the DNA. This table holds some 1,400,000 clones, roughly 97% found once.

This receptor was obtained from a man aged 30 to 45 in good health. The genes are TRBV5-1 and TRBJ1-1; TRBD1 might be the D (5 bases). The sample comprised naive CD4+ T cells sorted from blood. Documented subset: CD45RA+ positively selected. Here the CDR3 reads CASSLGLGTFGEKTTEAFF. The CDR3 DNA reads as TGCGCCAGCAGCCTAGGTTTAGGGACCTTCGGGGAGAAGACCACTGAAGCTTTCTTT.